This entry lists 28 T cell receptor beta chains sequenced from one sample in a study of blood T cells in healthy people across ages. The use of a sample-barcoded 5' primer and a J-beta primer mix characterized a second PCR of roughly 6 to 11 cycles. TCRdb reanalysed the 5' RACE reads using MiXCR and keeps one entry per CDR3 protein. Of under 1,100,000 distinct CDR3 sequences listed, roughly 24% are singletons. In addition, the sample was reused for a study of T cells of mothers and their children.

The sequencing sample was made of blood. These receptors were collected from a girl aged 2 to 10 in good health.

The gene calls are TRBV27 and TRBJ1-3, with D tentatively TRBD1 (5 bases). Germline-derived CDR1 and CDR2 are MNHEY and SMNVEV (reference sequence). The CDR3 has 13 residues. The ends were cut back, 4 bases at V and 3 bases at J, with 7 bases in the middle. For the CDR3, the DNA is TGTGCCAGCAGTTACAGGAGTGGAAACACCATATATTTT. It is translated as CASSYRSGNTIYF.

This clonotype was counted many times. The rearrangement uses TRBV24-1 and TRBJ2-3; D call uncertain. The CDR3 is 14 amino acids. Germline-derived CDR1 and CDR2 are KGHDR and SFDVKD. V was shortened by 0 bases and J by 4 bases, with 7 bases between the two germline ends. CDR3 amino acids: CATSDLGIPDTQYF. CDR3 coding DNA: TGTGCCACCAGTGATTTGGGGATTCCAGATACGCAGTATTTT.

This chain links TRBV12-3 or TRBV12-4 with TRBJ2-3; D perhaps matches TRBD2 (6 bases). The CDR3 has 14 amino acids. V shed 7 bases and J shed 2 bases, with 13 bases lying between them. DNA of the CDR3: TGTGCCAGCACGCGGGGCTTATCCACAGATACGCAGTATTTT. It yields the protein CASTRGLSTDTQYF.

The rearrangement uses TRBV11-3 and TRBJ2-7; TRBD1 aligns across 7 bases. Germline CDR1 SGHNT, CDR2 YENEEA. The CDR3 sequence is 16 residues long. V shed 5 bases, J shed 4 bases, and the junction held 14 bases outside the gene matches. CDR3 bases: TGTGCCAGCAGCGGAAGACAGGGAGTCTCGGTTTACGAGCAGTACTTC. This translates into CASSGRQGVSVYEQYF.

This clonotype occurred a few times. The J gene is TRBJ1-4, the V gene TRBV29-1; D remains unclear. Trimming stripped 4 bases from V and 7 bases from J, with 4 bases between. CDR1 and CDR2 (germline): SQVTM, ANQGSEA. CDR3 length: 10 residues. The CDR3 protein is CSVAGEKLFF. CDR3 nucleotides: TGCAGCGTTGCTGGTGAAAAACTGTTTTTT.

The chain recombines TRBV6-5 with TRBJ1-1; D ambiguous. Between the trimmed V and J ends, which lost 0 bases and 3 bases, there was a span of 14 bases. The CDR3 is 16 residues long. Germline V lookup: CDR1 MNHEY, CDR2 SVGAGI. In DNA form, the CDR3 reads TGTGCCAGCAGTTACTCGACTCCAACCCACTACACTGAAGCTTTCTTT. Amino acids: CASSYSTPTHYTEAFF.

The chain uses TRBV29-1 and TRBJ2-7; 10 bases align to TRBD1. The junction had 9 bases not matched to a gene; V was cut back by 2 bases and J by 2 bases. The CDR3 totals 16 residues. Germline loops: CDR1 SQVTM, CDR2 ANQGSEA. The CDR3: CSVELDRGGPTYEQYF. The DNA for the CDR3 is TGCAGCGTTGAACTGGACAGGGGGGGACCTACCTACGAGCAGTACTTC.

CDR3 amino acids: CSANPSETQYF. The CDR3 DNA reads as TGCAGTGCTAACCCCTCCGAGACCCAGTACTTC. This chain joins TRBV20-1 and TRBJ2-5; D gene uncertain. The CDR3 has 11 residues. Trimming pared 4 bases from V and 5 bases from J, leaving 8 bases between. Germline CDR1 is DFQATT and CDR2 is SNEGSKA (reference sequence).

Worth noting for this clonotype: An end of the junction does not agree with germline; a read error may underlie this. The genes are TRBV5-6 and TRBJ2-3, with 9 positions matching TRBD2. Per the germline V gene, CDR1 is SGHDT and CDR2 is YYEEEE. There are 12 residues in the CDR3. The CDR3 DNA reads as TGTGCCAGCAGCCCAAGCGGGAGGACCCCAAATTTT. Translating gives CASSPSGRTPNF.

The chain carries TRBV7-9 and TRBJ2-2, with D hard to call. CDR3 length: 13 amino acids. V was clipped by 3 bases and J by 8 bases, with 10 bases between them. CDR1 is SEHNR, CDR2 FQNEAQ, per germline (reference sequence). CDR3 coding DNA: TGTGCCAGCAGCTTTATGTCGGCAGGGGAGCTGTTTTTT. It encodes CASSFMSAGELFF. Filled out from reference TRBV7-9 and TRBJ2-2, the complete variable domain reads DTGVSQNPRHKITKRGQNVTFRCDPISEHNRLYWYRQTLGQGPEFLTYFQNEAQLEKSRLLSDRFSAERPKGSFSTLEIQRTEQGDSAMYLCASSFMSAGELFFGEGSRLTVL.

The chain employs TRBV28 and TRBJ2-1, with D unresolved. The CDR3 totals 13 residues. The germline gives CDR1 MDHEN, CDR2 SYDVKM. Deletions cut 10 bases from V and 7 bases from J, with 17 bases between. DNA for the CDR3: TGTGCCACCCAGCTGGCCCCCGGGAATGAGCAGTTCTTC. It yields the protein CATQLAPGNEQFF.

This clonotype was counted between two and nine times. The rearrangement links TRBV5-1 to TRBJ1-2; D gene uncertain. The length of the CDR3 is 13 residues. The V gene's germline CDR1 is SGHRS and CDR2 YFSETQ. Trimming stripped 7 bases from V and 6 bases from J, with 16 bases between. CDR3: CASQATEVDGYTF. DNA for the CDR3: TGCGCCAGCCAAGCAACAGAAGTTGATGGCTACACCTTC.

This clonotype has only a few counts. CDR3 protein: CASSQDLKGNDEQFF. Written as DNA, the CDR3 is TGTGCCAGCAGCCAAGATTTAAAGGGGAACGATGAGCAGTTCTTC. The chain combines TRBV14 with TRBJ2-1; tentative D call: TRBD1 (5 bases). V lost 0 bases and J 8 bases, leaving 14 bases between the germline ends. The CDR3 spans 15 residues. CDR1 and CDR2 (germline): SGHDN, FVKESK.

This chain connects TRBV12-3 or TRBV12-4 to TRBJ2-5; 8 bases fit TRBD1. The CDR3 sequence is 15 residues long. Trimming cost V 5 bases and J 5 bases; bases outside gene matches: 10. Written as DNA, the CDR3 is TGTGCCAGCAGTCCGCCTCCAGGGGGCTCGGAGACCCAGTACTTC. This encodes CASSPPPGGSETQYF.

The V gene is TRBV6-1, the J gene TRBJ1-1, with a tentative D call TRBD1 (5 bases). V was pared by 7 bases and J by 4 bases, with 10 bases between. The CDR3 totals 12 residues. Germline assignment: CDR1 MNHNS and CDR2 SASEGT. In DNA, the CDR3 is TGTGCCAGCATTAATGGGGGCACTGAAGCTTTCTTT. Protein sequence: CASINGGTEAFF.

This clonotype was seen a handful of times. A junction boundary mismatches the germline segment, possibly from a read error. This chain uses TRBV2 with TRBJ2-1, with TRBD1 identical over 11 bases. The V gene's germline CDR1 is SNHLY and CDR2 FYNNEI. This CDR3 is 13 amino acids long. In nucleotides, the CDR3 is TGTGCCAGCAAAGAGCCCCCAGGGGACAGGGGGTACTTC. Amino acids: CASKEPPGDRGYF.

A note on this clonotype: Possible read error: a much larger clone is one base away. The CDR3 does not close with the conserved phenylalanine or tryptophan, likely indicating a read error. The chain links TRBV20-1 to TRBJ2-5; D possibly corresponds to TRBD1 (5 bases). CDR3 length: 11 amino acids. Germline V lookup: CDR1 DFQATT, CDR2 SNEGSKA (reference sequence). V dropped 3 bases and J dropped 4 bases, with 6 bases sitting between them. The CDR3 spells CSASGAETQYV. CDR3 nucleotide sequence: TGCAGTGCTAGTGGGGCAGAGACCCAGTACGTC.

This clonotype was counted only a few times. The chain has TRBV7-2 and TRBJ2-7, with 11 positions matching TRBD2. The CDR3 is made up of 14 amino acids. V gave up 4 bases and J gave up 4 bases; unmatched junction bases: 3. From germline, CDR1 is SGHTA and CDR2 FQGNSA. As DNA, the CDR3 is TGTGCCAGCAGCTCCCGACTAGCGGGGTACGAGCAGTACTTC. This encodes CASSSRLAGYEQYF.

The CDR3 reads CSVRTGGRTGELFF. CDR3 DNA: TGCAGCGTTCGGACAGGGGGCAGGACCGGGGAGCTGTTTTTT. The chain has TRBV29-1 and TRBJ2-2, with 11 bases that match TRBD1. V lost 5 bases and J lost 5; bases outside the gene matches: 4. The CDR3 is 14 amino acids. Germline values: CDR1 SQVTM, CDR2 ANQGSEA.

This clonotype appeared many times. The gene calls are TRBV4-2 and TRBJ2-1; 12 bases fit TRBD2. V gave up 4 bases and J gave up 1 base; unmatched junction bases: 11. This CDR3 region has 19 residues. Germline loops: CDR1 LGHNA, CDR2 YNFKEQ. CDR3 sequence reads: CASSRGVRLAGGSYNEQFF. The CDR3 region has the DNA TGTGCCAGCAGCCGGGGAGTCCGCCTAGCGGGAGGGTCCTACAATGAGCAGTTCTTC.

This clonotype was detected only a few times. The junction and the germline gene differ at one end; a read error may be behind it. This chain connects TRBV9 to TRBJ2-2, with D perhaps assigned TRBD1 or TRBD2 (5 bases each). Germline assignment: CDR1 SGDLS and CDR2 YYNGEE. The CDR3 runs 14 residues. CDR3 sequence (DNA): TGTGCCAGCAGCCCTCGTCAGGGCACCGGGGAGCTGTCTTTT. This sequence encodes CASSPRQGTGELSF.

This clonotype was recorded a few times. V is TRBV7-2 and J is TRBJ1-2; the D is unclear. Germline loops: CDR1 SGHTA, CDR2 FQGNSA. The CDR3 runs to 15 residues. V lost 1 base and J lost 0, with 9 bases in between. The chain's CDR3 is CASSLVRTPNYGYTF. For the CDR3, the DNA is TGTGCCAGCAGCTTAGTGCGGACCCCTAACTATGGCTACACCTTC.

Only a few counts were recorded for this clonotype. The J gene is TRBJ1-2, the V gene TRBV2, with D tentatively TRBD1 (5 bases). Trimming took 7 bases from V and 2 from J, leaving 14 bases between them. Germline V lookup: CDR1 SNHLY, CDR2 FYNNEI. The CDR3 covers 14 residues. Here the CDR3 DNA reads TGTGCCAGCATCCCGGGACCGACGAACTATGGCTACACCTTC. Translating it yields CASIPGPTNYGYTF.

A few counts support this clonotype. The V gene is TRBV10-3, the J gene TRBJ2-1; D might be TRBD1 (6 bases). The CDR3 is made up of 13 amino acids. Trimming shortened V by 4 bases and J by 9 bases, and 13 bases separated the two germline ends. CDR1 is ENHRY and CDR2 is SYGVKD in the germline V gene. The CDR3 sequence is CAISGGDTGEQFF. The CDR3 DNA reads as TGTGCCATCAGTGGTGGGGACACGGGTGAGCAGTTCTTC.

As DNA, the CDR3 is TGTGCCAGCAGCTTACAGAATGAGGATGGCTACACCTTC. Amino acid sequence: CASSLQNEDGYTF. The chain carries TRBV7-2 and TRBJ1-2; D unclear. Germline V gives CDR1 SGHTA, CDR2 FQGNSA. The CDR3 is 13 amino acids. Deletions cut 2 bases from V and 6 bases from J, with 10 bases between. Full variable domain (outside the CDR3, taken from reference TRBV7-2 and TRBJ1-2): GAGVSQSPSNKVTEKGKDVELRCDPISGHTALYWYRQSLGQGLEFLIYFQGNSAPDKSGLPSDRFSAERTGGSVSTLTIQRTQQEDSAVYLCASSLQNEDGYTFGSGTRLTVV.

This clonotype came up a few times. The chain joins TRBV6-6 to TRBJ2-1; 11 bases map to TRBD2. This CDR3 comprises 15 residues. V shed 4 bases and J 4 bases; nucleotides not matched to a gene: 3. Germline V gene sequence: CDR1 MNHNY, CDR2 SVGAGI (reference sequence). CDR3 DNA: TGTGCCAGCAGTTTTGGGACTAGCGGATACAATGAGCAGTTCTTC. This gives the protein CASSFGTSGYNEQFF.

In regard to this clonotype: The junction and the germline gene differ at one end; a read error may be behind it. The chain joins TRBV12-3 or TRBV12-4 to TRBJ2-5; possibly TRBD1 or TRBD2 for D (5 bases each). This CDR3 has 15 amino acids. The CDR3 protein is CASSLGPEVGETQYF. CDR3 nucleotides: TGTGCTAGCAGTTTGGGGCCGGAGGTAGGAGAGACCCAGTACTTC.

The chain is built from TRBV27 and TRBJ2-7; tentatively, D is TRBD1 or TRBD2 (5 bases each). The CDR3 length is 14 residues. The V end lost 3 bases, the J end lost 4 bases, and 13 bases lay between the germline ends. Germline CDR1 is MNHEY and CDR2 is SMNVEV (reference sequence). The CDR3 loop reads CASSFWDQIYEQYF. The DNA of the CDR3 is TGTGCCAGCAGTTTTTGGGACCAAATTTACGAGCAGTACTTC.